There are a few counts of the clone carrying this TCR beta chain. The antigen is undetermined. V was clipped by 3 bases and J by 4 bases, with 13 bases between them. Germline V gene data show CDR1 as SGDLS and CDR2 as YYNGEE. CDR3 size: 14 residues. This record comes from a study of early T cells in non-severe SARS-CoV-2 infection. Study-level background: The sequenced material was bulk RNA from unsorted whole blood, and its chains were unpaired.

Study-level findings and limits: Sequences matched to VDJdb favored anti-spike CD8 responses, while private and CD4 specificities were missed.

TCRdb re-analysed the 5' RACE reads in MiXCR, keeping a single row per CDR3 protein. The sample records fewer than 85,000 distinct CDR3 sequences, roughly 15% being singletons. This sequence originates from an adult who was a healthcare worker with PCR-confirmed SARS-CoV-2 infection or an uninfected control (not recorded which). This chain links TRBV9 with TRBJ1-2; no firm D call. Material: whole blood. The CDR3 DNA is TGTGCCAGCAGCGGGGAACCGGTAGGCTATGGCTACACCTTC. Translating it yields CASSGEPVGYGYTF. Using reference TRBV9 and TRBJ1-2 for the parts outside the CDR3, the full variable domain is DSGVTQTPKHLITATGQRVTLRCSPRSGDLSVYWYQQSLDQGLQFLIQYYNGEERAKGNILERFSAQQFPDLHSELNLSSLELGDSALYFCASSGEPVGYGYTFGSGTRLTVV.